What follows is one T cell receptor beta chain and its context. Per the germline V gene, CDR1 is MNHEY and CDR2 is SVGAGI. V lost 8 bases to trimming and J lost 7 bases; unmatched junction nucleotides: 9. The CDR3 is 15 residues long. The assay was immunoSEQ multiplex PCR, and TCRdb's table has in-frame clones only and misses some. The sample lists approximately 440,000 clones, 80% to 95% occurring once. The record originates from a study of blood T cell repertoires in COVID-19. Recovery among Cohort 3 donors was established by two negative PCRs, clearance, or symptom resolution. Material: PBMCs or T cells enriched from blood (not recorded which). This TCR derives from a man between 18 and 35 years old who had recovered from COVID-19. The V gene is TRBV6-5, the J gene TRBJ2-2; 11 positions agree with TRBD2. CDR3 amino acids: CASARWGTSGGELFF. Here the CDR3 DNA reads TGTGCCAGCGCCCGATGGGGGACTAGCGGCGGGGAGCTGTTTTTT.